This T cell receptor beta chain appears in the sequencing data of a study of molecular identifiers for immune sequencing clone quantification. General study points: Highly expanded clone sizes could be underestimated by identical TCR molecules sharing a barcode.

Trimming left V 7 bases short and J 2 bases short, with 11 bases between. The CDR3 totals 13 residues. The germline V gene encodes CDR1 SNHLY and CDR2 FYNNEI. TCRdb fed the PCR reads into MiXCR, producing one record per CDR3 protein. The table includes around 300,000 distinct CDR3 sequences, roughly a quarter detected once. In the case of this clonotype: No antigen is known for it.

Every naive CD8 library was made from between roughly 18,000 and 1,000,000 sorted cells with 10%, 30% or 50% RNA. V is TRBV2 and J is TRBJ1-2; no definite D call. The sequence was obtained from a human donor in good health. Some libraries in this study had Jurkat cell RNA spiked in. The sequencing sample was made of naive CD8+ T cells from blood, with Jurkat cell RNA spiked in. As to subset: FACS-sorted CD8+CD4-CCR7+CD45RA+ naive T cells. Written as DNA, the CDR3 is TGTGCCAGCATAGAGGAAGGAAACTATGGCTACACCTTC. Translating it yields CASIEEGNYGYTF.